The 14 T cell receptor beta chains below come from one sample, sequenced in a study of blood T cell repertoires in COVID-19 (dated by TCRdb to about 2020). Library method: the immunoSEQ multiplex PCR assay. TCRdb stores this immuneACCESS table with in-frame sequences only. Part of the clones is absent; in the studies checked, under half of the shortfall reflects unresolved V genes, and no reason is known for the rest. The sample yields about 150,000 clones; around 75% were counted once. Roughly 14% of the sample belongs to the ten largest clones. Material for sequencing was peripheral blood. The receptors here all came from a woman older than 75 with acute or convalescent COVID-19.

The rearrangement joins TRBV5-1 to TRBJ1-1; D unresolved. V dropped 7 bases and J dropped 6 bases, with 19 bases sitting between them. Germline values: CDR1 SGHRS, CDR2 YFSETQ. This CDR3 region has 14 residues. The chain's CDR3 is CASRLPGSSAEAFF. The CDR3 DNA reads TGCGCCAGCCGACTCCCCGGGAGCAGCGCTGAAGCTTTCTTT.

This clone was detected a few times. This sequence joins TRBV5-4 and TRBJ1-1; D ambiguous. The CDR3 consists of 14 residues. Germline-derived CDR1 and CDR2 are SGHNT and YYREEE (reference sequence). Deletions cut 6 bases from V and 1 base from J, with 13 bases between. This CDR3 is CASTEGGENTEAFF. The CDR3 bases are TGTGCCAGCACCGAGGGCGGGGAGAACACTGAAGCTTTCTTT.

The chain has TRBV30 and TRBJ1-5; 7 bases line up with TRBD1. V lost 2 bases and J lost 2; bases outside the gene matches: 3. The CDR3 is 14 amino acids. Germline V gives CDR1 GTSNPN, CDR2 SVGIG (reference sequence). CDR3 protein: CAWSNTGGNQPQHF. Written as DNA, the CDR3 is TGTGCCTGGAGTAACACAGGGGGCAATCAGCCCCAGCATTTT.

The chain is built from TRBV6-5 and TRBJ1-5; D is unresolved. The CDR3 sequence is 13 residues long. The V and J ends lost 6 bases and 5 bases respectively, with 11 bases between them. The germline V gene encodes CDR1 MNHEY and CDR2 SVGAGI. This CDR3 is CASRWQEDQPQHF. The CDR3 DNA is TGTGCCAGCAGGTGGCAGGAGGATCAGCCCCAGCATTTT.

The chain uses TRBV27 and TRBJ2-1; TRBD2 is a possible D gene (6 bases). Germline V CDR1 and CDR2: MNHEY, SMNVEV (reference sequence). The CDR3 length is 13 residues. Trimming took off 0 bases at V and 14 bases at J, with 14 bases between the two ends. The CDR3 loop reads CASSLSRDSGKFF. CDR3 nucleotide sequence: TGTGCCAGCAGTTTATCGCGGGACTCTGGCAAGTTCTTC.

The genes are TRBV20-1 and TRBJ1-5, with a tentative D call TRBD1 (5 bases). The CDR3 has 15 residues. V was cut by 6 bases and J by 2 bases, with 17 bases left in between. In germline, CDR1 is DFQATT, CDR2 SNEGSKA (reference sequence). CDR3 sequence (DNA): TGCAGTGCCAGTGGGGGAGGTTCCGGCAATCAGCCCCAGCATTTT. It yields the protein CSASGGGSGNQPQHF.

The V and J genes are TRBV9 and TRBJ2-2; 7 positions agree with TRBD2. V lost 2 bases, J lost 5 bases, and 6 bases stayed unmatched. There are 15 residues in the CDR3. Germline V CDR1 and CDR2: SGDLS, YYNGEE. The DNA of the CDR3 is TGTGCCAGCAGCGTTCAAGCGGGGTGGACCGGGGAGCTGTTTTTT. Residues: CASSVQAGWTGELFF.

This sequence joins TRBV2 and TRBJ1-3; no definite D call. Germline V CDR1 and CDR2: SNHLY, FYNNEI. Trimming removed 4 bases at V and 4 bases at J, with 14 bases between. The CDR3 totals 15 residues. In nucleotides, the CDR3 is TGTGCCAGCAGTGTGGAGGGCTCCCCCGGAAACACCATATATTTT. This codes for CASSVEGSPGNTIYF.

The genes are TRBV27 and TRBJ2-1, with 10 bases that match TRBD2. Unmatched junction bases numbered 4, after V lost 5 bases and J lost 3 bases. This CDR3 is built from 15 residues. Germline V gene data show CDR1 as MNHEY and CDR2 as SMNVEV (reference sequence). The chain's CDR3 is CASSMGLASYNEQFF. The CDR3, as DNA: TGTGCCAGCAGTATGGGACTAGCGAGCTACAATGAGCAGTTCTTC.

This chain connects TRBV11-2 to TRBJ2-7; D unclear. V lost 2 bases, J lost 3 bases, and 8 bases lay in between. CDR3 length: 13 residues. CDR1 and CDR2 (germline): SGHAT, FQNNGV. The CDR3 coding sequence is TGTGCCAGCAGCTTATTTAGCCACTACGAGCAGTACTTC. Translation: CASSLFSHYEQYF. Supplemented by reference TRBV11-2 and TRBJ2-7, the full variable domain reads EAGVAQSPRYKIIEKRQSVAFWCNPISGHATLYWYQQILGQGPKLLIQFQNNGVVDDSQLPKDRFSAERLKGVDSTLKIQPAKLEDSAVYLCASSLFSHYEQYFGPGTRLTVT.

This clone was observed a few times. V is TRBV12-3 or TRBV12-4 and J is TRBJ1-1; D is ambiguous. With 6 bases removed from V and 3 bases from J, the gap between germline ends came to 5 bases. This CDR3 contains 11 residues. The chain's CDR3 is CASSQYTEAFF. Written as DNA, the CDR3 is TGTGCCAGCAGCCAATACACTGAAGCTTTCTTT.

The chain carries TRBV19 and TRBJ1-1; D not certain. In germline, CDR1 is LNHDA, CDR2 SQIVND (reference sequence). V shed 2 bases and J shed 1 base, with 8 bases lying between them. The CDR3 sequence is 14 residues long. The DNA for the CDR3 is TGTGCCAGTAGTATACTAGGCAGGAACACTGAAGCTTTCTTT. Encoded protein: CASSILGRNTEAFF.

V gene TRBV7-2 combines with J gene TRBJ1-5, with TRBD1 as a possible D gene (6 bases). Trimming left V 5 bases short and J 4 bases short, with 15 bases between. The length of the CDR3 is 15 residues. Germline V gene sequence: CDR1 SGHTA, CDR2 FQGNSA. CDR3 bases: TGTGCCAGCAGCCTCTCCCGGGACACAAATCAGCCCCAGCATTTT. Its protein product is CASSLSRDTNQPQHF. Using reference TRBV7-2 and TRBJ1-5 for the parts outside the CDR3, the full variable domain is GAGVSQSPSNKVTEKGKDVELRCDPISGHTALYWYRQSLGQGLEFLIYFQGNSAPDKSGLPSDRFSAERTGGSVSTLTIQRTQQEDSAVYLCASSLSRDTNQPQHFGDGTRLSIL.

The chain uses TRBV6-5 and TRBJ1-6; 7 nucleotides align to TRBD1. This CDR3 has 14 amino acids. Germline values: CDR1 MNHEY, CDR2 SVGAGI. V trimming: 5 bases; J trimming: 8 bases; junction bases outside the gene matches: 6. The CDR3 loop reads CASSPDRVYSPLHF. The CDR3 DNA reads TGTGCCAGCAGTCCCGACAGGGTATATTCACCCCTCCACTTT.